What follows are 11 T cell receptor beta chains derived from one specimen sequenced in a study of CD8+CD57+ T cells in acquired aplastic anemia. Genomic DNA constituted the template upon which TCR beta VDJ and CDR3 profiling was performed. Using its own MiXCR run on the reads, TCRdb lists one record per CDR3 protein. Altogether under 250,000 distinct CDR3 sequences are present, approximately 35% being singletons, with the ten largest covering roughly 1.1%. Sample: sorted CD4+, CD8+, or CD8+CD57+ T cells (not recorded which) from PBMCs. Receptor source: a human donor in good health, serving as a control.

Only a few counts were recorded for this clonotype. The chain carries TRBV6-1 and TRBJ2-7; D unclear. CDR1 is MNHNS and CDR2 is SASEGT in the germline V gene. Trimming cost V 4 bases and J 0 bases, with 13 bases left between them. The CDR3 extends over 15 amino acids. CDR3 bases: TGTGCCAGCAGTGGGTGGGAAACACCCTCCTACGAGCAGTACTTC. It yields the protein CASSGWETPSYEQYF.

This rearrangement joins TRBV5-6 to TRBJ1-1; weak D call: TRBD1 (5 bases). The V gene lost 4 bases and the J gene lost 6 bases, with 28 bases spanning the gap. CDR3 length: 18 amino acids. CDR1 SGHDT and CDR2 YYEEEE come from the germline V gene. In nucleotides, the CDR3 is TGTGCCAGCAGCCCGGGGTTTACCCCAATAGCAACAGGAGCTGAAGCTTTCTTT. Protein product: CASSPGFTPIATGAEAFF.

This clonotype was found many times. This chain links TRBV20-1 with TRBJ1-1; D unclear. Per the germline V gene, CDR1 is DFQATT and CDR2 is SNEGSKA (reference sequence). The V and J ends lost 3 bases and 0 bases respectively, with 8 bases between them. The CDR3 is 13 amino acids. The DNA of the CDR3 is TGCAGTGCTAGTTCGGACCTGAACACTGAAGCTTTCTTT. Translation: CSASSDLNTEAFF.

V usage is TRBV7-6 and J usage is TRBJ2-3, with D perhaps assigned TRBD1 or TRBD2 (7 bases each). The V gene's germline CDR1 is SGHVS and CDR2 FNYEAQ. Trimming took 2 bases from V and 4 from J, leaving 16 bases between them. The CDR3 has 16 amino acids. The chain's CDR3 is CASSLTAGGGADTQYF. Here the CDR3 DNA reads TGTGCCAGCAGCTTAACGGCAGGGGGAGGGGCAGATACGCAGTATTTT.

This clonotype was detected ten times or more. The chain joins TRBV20-1 to TRBJ1-1; 7 bases agree with TRBD1. V lost 1 base, J lost 3 bases, and 5 bases stayed unmatched. In germline, CDR1 is DFQATT, CDR2 SNEGSKA (reference sequence). The CDR3 loop spans 14 amino acids. CDR3 amino acids: CSARGDRAYTEAFF. The CDR3 DNA sequence: TGCAGTGCTAGAGGAGACAGGGCTTACACTGAAGCTTTCTTT.

Ten or more counts support this clonotype. This chain connects TRBV2 to TRBJ2-5; TRBD1 agrees at 7 bases. The CDR3 sequence is 13 residues long. Germline V CDR1 and CDR2: SNHLY, FYNNEI. The trim removed 4 bases at V and 9 bases at J, leaving 8 bases unmatched. CDR3 sequence: CASSGTGGTAQYF. The CDR3 DNA follows: TGTGCCAGCAGTGGGACAGGCGGAACCGCCCAGTACTTC.

This clonotype showed up many times. The rearrangement joins TRBV6-1 to TRBJ2-7; tentatively, D is TRBD2 (7 bases). CDR3 size: 16 residues. Germline V CDR1 and CDR2: MNHNS, SASEGT. With 5 bases removed from V and 4 bases from J, the gap between germline ends came to 21 bases. This CDR3 reads CASSSTGGSPRYEQYF. DNA for the CDR3: TGTGCCAGCAGTTCGACGGGGGGCTCTCCACGTTACGAGCAGTACTTC.

This clonotype appeared a few times. V is TRBV5-1 and J is TRBJ2-1, with 11 bases matching TRBD2. Germline V gives CDR1 SGHRS, CDR2 YFSETQ. Trimming took 0 bases from V and 6 from J; bases not matched to a gene: 5. The CDR3 has 16 amino acids. For the CDR3, the DNA is TGCGCCAGCAGCTTGGTAGCCCTAGCGGGGGGCAATGAGCAGTTCTTC. Amino acids: CASSLVALAGGNEQFF. The variable domain in full, completed from reference TRBV5-1 and TRBJ2-1, reads KAGVTQTPRYLIKTRGQQVTLSCSPISGHRSVSWYQQTPGQGLQFLFEYFSETQRNKGNFPGRFSGRQFSNSRSEMNVSTLELGDSALYLCASSLVALAGGNEQFFGPGTRLTVL.

The rearrangement links TRBV12-3 or TRBV12-4 to TRBJ2-2, with D perhaps matching TRBD1 or TRBD2 (7 bases each). Between the trimmed V and J ends, which lost 5 bases and 0 bases, there was a span of 13 bases. The CDR3 is 16 residues long. The CDR3 DNA reads TGTGCCAGCAGTCCCCAGGGGGGGGCGAACACCGGGGAGCTGTTTTTT. Its protein product is CASSPQGGANTGELFF.

The DNA for the CDR3 is TGCGCCAGCAGCCTGACAGTGAGCTCCTATAATTCACCCCTCCACTTT. This encodes CASSLTVSSYNSPLHF. The chain couples TRBV5-1 to TRBJ1-6; a possible D gene is TRBD1 (5 bases). The CDR3 sequence is 16 residues long. Trimming took 4 bases from V and 0 from J, leaving 11 bases between them. Germline V gene lookup returns CDR1 SGHRS and CDR2 YFSETQ.

The J gene is TRBJ2-1, the V gene TRBV12-5; maybe TRBD1 (6 bases). The CDR3 sequence is 21 residues long. Germline lookup yields CDR1 LGHNT and CDR2 FRNRAP. Trimming left V 2 bases short and J 0 bases short, with 26 bases between. In nucleotides, the CDR3 is TGTGCTAGTGGTTTGAAAGGCCCGGGACAATCCACCCTGCGCTCCTACAATGAGCAGTTCTTC. It yields the protein CASGLKGPGQSTLRSYNEQFF.